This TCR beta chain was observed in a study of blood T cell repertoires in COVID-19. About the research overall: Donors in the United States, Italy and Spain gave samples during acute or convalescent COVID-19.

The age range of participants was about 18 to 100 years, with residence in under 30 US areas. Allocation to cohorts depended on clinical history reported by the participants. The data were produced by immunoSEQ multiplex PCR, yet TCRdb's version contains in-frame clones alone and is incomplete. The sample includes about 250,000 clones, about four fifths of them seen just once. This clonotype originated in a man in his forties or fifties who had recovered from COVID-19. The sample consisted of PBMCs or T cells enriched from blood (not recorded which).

CDR3 nucleotide sequence: TGTGCCAGCAGCCAAGATCTTAACACTGAAGCTTTCTTT. Translating gives CASSQDLNTEAFF. V and J are TRBV4-2 and TRBJ1-1; D gene ambiguous. Trimming stripped 0 bases from V and 2 bases from J, with 4 bases between. There are 13 residues in the CDR3. The germline gives CDR1 LGHNA, CDR2 YNFKEQ.